This TCR beta chain was retrieved from a study of blood T cell repertoires in COVID-19. Study-level background: Material from acute and convalescent COVID-19 was sourced from the United States, Italy and Spain. From T cells, B-cell-depleted T cells, or PBMCs came the material, which was cDNA or gDNA.

The germline CDR1 and CDR2 sequences are MNHNY and SVGAGI (reference sequence). With 6 bases clipped from V and 3 bases from J, the junction kept 7 bases outside the gene matches. CDR3 size: 15 residues. Per the original methods: From reference gene primer amplification, estimates of nucleated cell counts were derived. Only in-frame clones appear in the TCRdb table, and some are missing; sequencing was by immunoSEQ multiplex PCR. D and trimming come from the DNA, and the V and J calls and clone size come from that table. The sample lists fewer than 200,000 clones; about 85% were seen once. Sequencing used peripheral blood. V usage is TRBV6-6 and J usage is TRBJ1-1; 10 bases align to TRBD1. The TCR was taken from a woman of 80 years or more with COVID-19, enrolled during active disease. CDR3 sequence reads: CASRSLGTGDTEAFF. CDR3 nucleotide sequence: TGTGCCAGCAGATCCCTTGGGACAGGGGACACTGAAGCTTTCTTT.